The 27 T cell receptor beta chains below come from one sample, sequenced in a study of cytotoxic CD8 clonotypes in ibrutinib-treated CLL. This table comes from immunoSEQ multiplex PCR, and its TCRdb copy is limited to in-frame clones, with some not included. The table has approximately 300,000 clones, approximately 80% seen once; the top ten hold under 8.5%. Specimen: PBMCs, collected before ibrutinib treatment. These receptor sequences come from a human donor with chronic lymphocytic leukemia.

The V and J genes are TRBV9 and TRBJ1-2, with a tentative D call TRBD1 (5 bases). The CDR3 loop spans 15 amino acids. Germline V CDR1 and CDR2: SGDLS, YYNGEE. Trimming shortened V by 0 bases and J by 2 bases, and 11 bases separated the two germline ends. The CDR3 protein is CASSVVGHSNYGYTF. CDR3 coding DNA: TGTGCCAGCAGCGTAGTTGGACATTCAAACTATGGCTACACCTTC.

The chain links TRBV4-3 to TRBJ1-1; weak D call: TRBD1 (5 bases). Germline V gene sequence: CDR1 LGHNA, CDR2 YSLEER. V lost 0 bases and J lost 5, with 19 bases in between. The CDR3 is 17 residues long. DNA for the CDR3: TGCGCCAGCAGCCAAGATCGGGGGGACGCCTCGGGGACTGAAGCTTTCTTT. Translation: CASSQDRGDASGTEAFF.

Note on this clone: This same CDR3 is encoded by further DNA sequences in the sample. The chain uses TRBV7-9 and TRBJ2-7; TRBD1 aligns across 11 bases. This CDR3 region has 15 residues. Trimming cost V 5 bases and J 3 bases; bases outside gene matches: 6. Germline CDR1 and CDR2: SEHNR and FQNEAQ (reference sequence). The CDR3 loop is CASSPRGTGGYEQYF. The CDR3, as DNA: TGTGCCAGCAGCCCTCGGGGGACAGGGGGCTACGAGCAGTACTTC.

The J gene is TRBJ2-7, the V gene TRBV28; D possibly corresponds to TRBD2 (5 bases). CDR3 length equals 14 residues. The V end was cut by 5 bases, the J end by 0 bases, with 11 bases between. The germline V gene encodes CDR1 MDHEN and CDR2 SYDVKM. The CDR3 loop is CASSESGSSYEQYF. The CDR3 DNA reads TGTGCCAGCAGTGAAAGCGGCTCCTCCTACGAGCAGTACTTC.

In this sample, this clone turned up once. The V and J genes are TRBV7-9 and TRBJ2-1; D may correspond to TRBD1 or TRBD2 (5 bases each). The CDR3 length is 15 residues. From germline, CDR1 is SEHNR and CDR2 FQNEAQ (reference sequence). Deletions cut 4 bases from V and 6 bases from J, with 16 bases between. The CDR3 DNA is TGTGCCAGCAGCTCGGTGAGGGGAAGGTTCAATGAGCAGTTCTTC. It is translated as CASSSVRGRFNEQFF. Variable domain in full (rest from reference TRBV7-9 and TRBJ2-1): DTGVSQNPRHKITKRGQNVTFRCDPISEHNRLYWYRQTLGQGPEFLTYFQNEAQLEKSRLLSDRFSAERPKGSFSTLEIQRTEQGDSAMYLCASSSVRGRFNEQFFGPGTRLTVL.

The chain combines TRBV4-1 with TRBJ2-7, with TRBD2 matching over 11 bases. The CDR3 contains 19 residues. V shed 0 bases, J shed 1 base, and the junction held 11 bases outside the gene matches. CDR1 is MGHRA, CDR2 YSYEKL, per germline. For the CDR3, the DNA is TGCGCCAGCAGCCAAGATCGGTTTCGGGGACTAGCGGCTTCCTACGAGCAGTACTTC. Protein product: CASSQDRFRGLAASYEQYF.

This chain connects TRBV2 to TRBJ1-2, with a tentative D call TRBD1 (5 bases). Germline CDR1 and CDR2: SNHLY and FYNNEI. This CDR3 is 15 amino acids long. V lost 4 bases, J lost 2 bases, and 14 bases lay in between. The CDR3 region has the DNA TGTGCCAGCAGTGGGGAGACAGTAAGAAACTATGGCTACACCTTC. Translating gives CASSGETVRNYGYTF. Drawing the rest from reference TRBV2 and TRBJ1-2, the complete variable domain is EPEVTQTPSHQVTQMGQEVILRCVPISNHLYFYWYRQILGQKVEFLVSFYNNEISEKSEIFDDQFSVERPDGSNFTLKIRSTKLEDSAMYFCASSGETVRNYGYTFGSGTRLTVV.

V gene TRBV6-1 combines with J gene TRBJ2-7, with D uncertain. Between the trimmed V and J ends, which lost 7 bases and 2 bases, there was a span of 15 bases. The CDR3 totals 14 residues. Germline V lookup: CDR1 MNHNS, CDR2 SASEGT. Written as DNA, the CDR3 is TGTGCCAGCACCAGTCTATCCCTGGCCTACGAGCAGTACTTC. Its protein is CASTSLSLAYEQYF.

The V call is TRBV10-3, the J call TRBJ2-7, with 8 bases aligning to TRBD1. Germline CDR1 ENHRY, CDR2 SYGVKD. CDR3 length equals 13 residues. V trimming: 5 bases; J trimming: 3 bases; junction bases outside the gene matches: 3. The CDR3 bases are TGTGCCATCAGTAATACAGGGGGCTACGAGCAGTACTTC. It yields the protein CAISNTGGYEQYF.

The V call is TRBV7-2, the J call TRBJ2-1; 7 positions agree with TRBD2. The CDR3 spans 16 residues. Germline trimming cut 5 bases from V and 8 bases from J; bases unmatched to any gene: 15. CDR1 SGHTA and CDR2 FQGNSA come from the germline V gene. CDR3 protein: CASSTHTQRGDYEQFF. The CDR3 DNA is TGTGCCAGCAGCACTCATACCCAGCGGGGAGATTATGAGCAGTTCTTC.

This sequence joins TRBV6-4 and TRBJ2-3, with TRBD2 matching 12 bases. Germline CDR1 MRHNA, CDR2 SNTAGT. Losses at the gene ends were 0 bases for V and 5 bases for J; bases not matched to a gene: 0. The CDR3 has 15 residues. The CDR3 nucleotides are TGTGCCAGCAGTGACTCGGGACTAGCGGGAGATACGCAGTATTTT. Residues: CASSDSGLAGDTQYF.

This clone was counted between two and nine times. The chain joins TRBV15 to TRBJ1-2; D is ambiguous. This CDR3 has 15 residues. Germline V lookup: CDR1 LNHNV, CDR2 YYDKDF (reference sequence). Trimming took 1 base from V and 8 from J, leaving 17 bases between them. CDR3 region: CATSRVPAGTGGYTF. Here the CDR3 DNA reads TGTGCCACCAGCAGAGTACCTGCCGGCACGGGGGGCTACACCTTC.

V and J are TRBV5-6 and TRBJ2-6; D remains ambiguous. This CDR3 has 16 residues. V was shortened by 4 bases and J by 0 bases, with 11 bases between the two germline ends. The germline V gene has CDR1 SGHDT and CDR2 YYEEEE. The CDR3 region is CASSLASYSGANVLTF. The CDR3 DNA is TGTGCCAGCAGCCTGGCTAGTTACTCTGGGGCCAACGTCCTGACTTTC.

V usage is TRBV5-1 and J usage is TRBJ2-1; 8 bases are a match to TRBD1. Trimming took 0 bases from V and 5 from J; bases not matched to a gene: 4. Germline V lookup: CDR1 SGHRS, CDR2 YFSETQ. The CDR3 consists of 15 residues. This chain's CDR3 is CASSLAGRGHNEQFF. CDR3 DNA: TGCGCCAGCAGCTTGGCGGGCAGGGGGCACAATGAGCAGTTCTTC.

The chain employs TRBV7-9 and TRBJ2-1; 8 nucleotides agree with TRBD1. V lost 2 bases to trimming and J lost 15 bases; unmatched junction nucleotides: 9. The CDR3 extends over 13 amino acids. Germline V CDR1 and CDR2: SEHNR, FQNEAQ (reference sequence). The CDR3 sequence: CASSLLSPRGPFF. The CDR3 DNA is TGTGCCAGCAGCTTACTTTCTCCCAGGGGGCCGTTCTTC. Full variable domain (missing parts from reference TRBV7-9 and TRBJ2-1): DTGVSQNPRHKITKRGQNVTFRCDPISEHNRLYWYRQTLGQGPEFLTYFQNEAQLEKSRLLSDRFSAERPKGSFSTLEIQRTEQGDSAMYLCASSLLSPRGPFFGPGTRLTVL.

This chain connects TRBV10-3 to TRBJ2-5; D might be TRBD2 (6 bases). Between the trimmed V and J ends, which lost 0 bases and 5 bases, there was a span of 13 bases. The CDR3 runs 15 residues. Germline V gene lookup returns CDR1 ENHRY and CDR2 SYGVKD. As DNA, the CDR3 is TGTGCCATCAGTGAGTCGTTTACGGGGGATGAGACCCAGTACTTC. It translates to CAISESFTGDETQYF.

The V and J genes are TRBV4-1 and TRBJ2-1; 8 nucleotides match TRBD2. The V segment lost 0 bases and the J segment 1 base; nucleotides outside the gene matches: 5. Germline values: CDR1 MGHRA, CDR2 YSYEKL. The CDR3 has 17 residues. Written as DNA, the CDR3 is TGCGCCAGCAGCCAAGACGGAGCGGGAGCATCCTACAATGAGCAGTTCTTC. Translating it yields CASSQDGAGASYNEQFF.

The gene calls are TRBV2 and TRBJ2-1, with D perhaps assigned TRBD1 or TRBD2 (6 bases each). The CDR3 loop spans 15 amino acids. Looked up from germline, CDR1 is SNHLY and CDR2 is FYNNEI. V lost 2 bases and J lost 8, with 16 bases in between. The CDR3 DNA reads TGTGCCAGCAGTGAACGTTACGGGGGCGCGGATGAGCAGTTCTTC. Translated, it gives CASSERYGGADEQFF.

The V and J genes are TRBV6-6 and TRBJ2-6, with D unresolved. The germline gives CDR1 MNHNY, CDR2 SVGAGI (reference sequence). The CDR3 loop spans 12 amino acids. The V and J ends lost 6 bases and 8 bases respectively, with 8 bases between them. CDR3 sequence: CASSSPPNVLTF. CDR3 DNA sequence: TGTGCCAGCAGCTCTCCCCCCAACGTCCTGACTTTC.

The rearrangement links TRBV6-5 to TRBJ2-4; D perhaps matches TRBD2 (6 bases). The CDR3 extends over 14 amino acids. Germline V lookup: CDR1 MNHEY, CDR2 SVGAGI. Trimming removed 2 bases at V and 8 bases at J, with 13 bases between. The DNA of the CDR3 is TGTGCCAGCAGTTACGGCGCTAGCGAGGACATTCAGTACTTC. This codes for CASSYGASEDIQYF.

The chain has TRBV6-1 and TRBJ2-1; possibly TRBD1 for D (5 bases). V lost 7 bases, J lost 8 bases, and 15 bases lay in between. CDR3 length equals 13 residues. Germline V gene lookup returns CDR1 MNHNS and CDR2 SASEGT. CDR3 DNA: TGTGCCAGCATTGTCTCAGGGATCCATGAGCAGTTCTTC. Translated: CASIVSGIHEQFF.

The J gene is TRBJ2-7, the V gene TRBV10-3; possibly TRBD1 for D (5 bases). There are 13 residues in the CDR3. CDR1 and CDR2 (germline): ENHRY, SYGVKD. Trimming pared 3 bases from V and 5 bases from J, leaving 11 bases between. Written as DNA, the CDR3 is TGTGCCATCAGTGATTCCAGGGTGAACGAGCAGTACTTC. Amino acids: CAISDSRVNEQYF.

The gene calls are TRBV5-8 and TRBJ2-1; 10 bases are shared with TRBD2. Germline V gene data show CDR1 as SGHTS and CDR2 as YDEGEE. J gave up 5 bases and V 5 bases, and 7 bases lay outside the gene matches. The CDR3 is 15 amino acids. The CDR3 region has the DNA TGTGCCAGCAGTAACGGACTAGCGGCAAACAATGAGCAGTTCTTC. Translation: CASSNGLAANNEQFF.

The V call is TRBV12-1, the J call TRBJ1-1; the table names TRBD1, a call not compared with the DNA. TRBV12-1 counts as a pseudogene. The CDR3 has 11 residues. The CDR3 reads CASSGNTEAFF. CDR3 DNA sequence: TGTGCCAGCTCAGGGAACACTGAAGCTTTCTTT.

For this clone: Within the sample, other DNA sequences also encode this same CDR3. The J gene is TRBJ2-3, the V gene TRBV18, with D unresolved. The V gene lost 0 bases and the J gene lost 0 bases, with 10 bases spanning the gap. Germline loops: CDR1 KGHSH, CDR2 LQKENI. There are 16 residues in the CDR3. The CDR3: CASSPPGTSSTDTQYF. CDR3 in DNA: TGTGCCAGCTCACCACCGGGTACCTCTAGCACAGATACGCAGTATTTT.

The V call is TRBV4-3, the J call TRBJ2-5, with 8 bases matching TRBD2. The CDR3 runs to 15 residues. V was pared by 5 bases and J by 1 base, with 6 bases of the junction left unmatched. The germline CDR1 and CDR2 sequences are LGHNA and YSLEER. The CDR3 region is CASSGTSGFQETQYF. CDR3 DNA sequence: TGCGCCAGCAGCGGCACTAGCGGTTTCCAAGAGACCCAGTACTTC.

The rearrangement joins TRBV7-3 to TRBJ2-2, with TRBD2 identical over 7 bases. The trim removed 5 bases at V and 6 bases at J, leaving 3 bases unmatched. The CDR3 contains 13 residues. Germline lookup yields CDR1 SGHTA and CDR2 FQGTGA. For the CDR3, the DNA is TGTGCCAGCAGCAAACTAGCGTCCGGGGAGCTGTTTTTT. Residues: CASSKLASGELFF.